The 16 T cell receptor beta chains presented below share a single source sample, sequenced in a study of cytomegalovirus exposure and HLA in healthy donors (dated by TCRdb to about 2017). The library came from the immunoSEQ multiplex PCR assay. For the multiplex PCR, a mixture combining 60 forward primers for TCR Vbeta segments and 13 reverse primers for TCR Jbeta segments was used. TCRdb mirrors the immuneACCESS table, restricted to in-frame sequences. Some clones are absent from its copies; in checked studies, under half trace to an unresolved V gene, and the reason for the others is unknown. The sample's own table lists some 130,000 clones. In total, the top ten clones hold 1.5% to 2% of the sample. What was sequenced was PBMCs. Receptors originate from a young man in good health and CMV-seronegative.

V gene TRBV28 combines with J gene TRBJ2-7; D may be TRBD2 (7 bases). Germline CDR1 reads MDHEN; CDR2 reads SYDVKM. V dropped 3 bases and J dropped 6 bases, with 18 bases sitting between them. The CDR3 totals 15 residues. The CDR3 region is CASSLWEQGGIEQYF. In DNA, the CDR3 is TGTGCCAGCAGTTTGTGGGAACAGGGAGGGATCGAGCAGTACTTC.

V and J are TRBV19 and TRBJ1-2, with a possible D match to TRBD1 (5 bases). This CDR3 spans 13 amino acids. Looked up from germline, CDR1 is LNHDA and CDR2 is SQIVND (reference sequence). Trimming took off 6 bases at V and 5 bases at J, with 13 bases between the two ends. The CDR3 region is CASRPGLNYGYTF. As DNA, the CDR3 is TGTGCCAGTAGGCCGGGACTGAATTATGGCTACACCTTC.

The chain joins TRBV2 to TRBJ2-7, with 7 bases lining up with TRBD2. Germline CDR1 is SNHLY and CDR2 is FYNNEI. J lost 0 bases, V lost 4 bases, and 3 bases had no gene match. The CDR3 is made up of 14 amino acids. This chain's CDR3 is CASSGRTSSYEQYF. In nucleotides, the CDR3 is TGTGCCAGCAGTGGAAGGACTAGCTCCTACGAGCAGTACTTC.

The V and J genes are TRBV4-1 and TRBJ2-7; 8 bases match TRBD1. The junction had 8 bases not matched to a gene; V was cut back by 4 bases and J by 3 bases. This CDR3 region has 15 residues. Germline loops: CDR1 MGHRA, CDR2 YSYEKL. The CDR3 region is CASSLRTGSNYEQYF. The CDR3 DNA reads TGCGCCAGCAGCCTCCGGACAGGGTCGAACTACGAGCAGTACTTC.

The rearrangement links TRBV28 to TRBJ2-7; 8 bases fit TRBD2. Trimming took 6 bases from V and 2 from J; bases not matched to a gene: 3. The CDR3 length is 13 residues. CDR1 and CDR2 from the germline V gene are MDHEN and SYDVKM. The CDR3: CASRASGPYEQYF. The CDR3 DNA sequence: TGTGCCAGCAGGGCTAGCGGGCCCTACGAGCAGTACTTC.

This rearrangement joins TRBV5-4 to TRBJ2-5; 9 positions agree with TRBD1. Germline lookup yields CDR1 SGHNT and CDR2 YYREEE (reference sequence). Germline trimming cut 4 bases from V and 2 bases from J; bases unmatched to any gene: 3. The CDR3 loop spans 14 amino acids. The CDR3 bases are TGTGCCAGCAGCGCGGACAGGGGTCAAGAGACCCAGTACTTC. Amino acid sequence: CASSADRGQETQYF.

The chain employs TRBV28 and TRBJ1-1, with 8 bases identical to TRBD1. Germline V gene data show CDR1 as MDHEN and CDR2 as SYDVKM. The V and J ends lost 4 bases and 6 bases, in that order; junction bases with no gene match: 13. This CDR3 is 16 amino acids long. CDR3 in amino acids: CASSWVAGGWLAEAFF. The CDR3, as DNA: TGTGCCAGCAGTTGGGTGGCAGGGGGCTGGTTGGCTGAAGCTTTCTTT.

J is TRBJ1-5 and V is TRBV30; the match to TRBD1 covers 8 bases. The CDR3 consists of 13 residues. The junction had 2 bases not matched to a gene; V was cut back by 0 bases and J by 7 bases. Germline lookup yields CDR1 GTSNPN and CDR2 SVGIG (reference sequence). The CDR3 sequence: CAWSVQGGQPQHF. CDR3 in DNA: TGTGCCTGGAGTGTACAGGGGGGACAGCCCCAGCATTTT.

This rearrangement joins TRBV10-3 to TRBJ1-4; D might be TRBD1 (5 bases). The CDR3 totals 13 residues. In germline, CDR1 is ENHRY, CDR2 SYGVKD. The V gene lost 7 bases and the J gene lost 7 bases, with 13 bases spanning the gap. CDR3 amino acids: CAIIGREGEKLFF. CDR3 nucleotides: TGTGCCATCATCGGCAGGGAAGGTGAAAAACTGTTTTTT.

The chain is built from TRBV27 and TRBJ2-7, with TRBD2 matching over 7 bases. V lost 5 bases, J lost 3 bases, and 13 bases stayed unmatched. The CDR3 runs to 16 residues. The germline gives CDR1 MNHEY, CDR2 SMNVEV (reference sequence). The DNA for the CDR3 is TGTGCCAGCAGTCCGTCCGGACTAGGGGAGTACTACGAGCAGTACTTC. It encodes CASSPSGLGEYYEQYF.

CDR3 loop: CASSWGVGTFYNEQFF. CDR3 DNA sequence: TGTGCCAGCAGTTGGGGGGTGGGGACCTTCTACAATGAGCAGTTCTTC. The chain is built from TRBV6-5 and TRBJ2-1; D possibly corresponds to TRBD2 (6 bases). The CDR3 has 16 amino acids. V lost 4 bases and J lost 3, with 16 bases in between. The V gene's germline CDR1 is MNHEY and CDR2 SVGAGI.

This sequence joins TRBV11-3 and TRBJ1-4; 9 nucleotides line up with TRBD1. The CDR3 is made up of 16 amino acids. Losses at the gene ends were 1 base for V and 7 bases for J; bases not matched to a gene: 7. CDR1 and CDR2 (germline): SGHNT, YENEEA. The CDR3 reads CASSLGNRGRTEKLFF. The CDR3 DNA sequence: TGTGCCAGCAGCTTAGGCAACAGGGGGCGTACTGAAAAACTGTTTTTT.

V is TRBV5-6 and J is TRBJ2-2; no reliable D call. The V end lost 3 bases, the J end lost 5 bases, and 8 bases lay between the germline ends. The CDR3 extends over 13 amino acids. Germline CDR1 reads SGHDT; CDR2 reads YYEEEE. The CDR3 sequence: CASSSYMTGELFF. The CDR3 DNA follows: TGTGCCAGCAGCTCGTATATGACCGGGGAGCTGTTTTTT.

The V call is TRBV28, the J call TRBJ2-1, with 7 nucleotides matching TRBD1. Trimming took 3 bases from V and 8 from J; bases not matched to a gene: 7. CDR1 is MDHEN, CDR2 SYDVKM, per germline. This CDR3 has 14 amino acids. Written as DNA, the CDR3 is TGTGCCAGCAGTTTGGACAGGTCCGGGGATGAGCAGTTCTTC. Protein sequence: CASSLDRSGDEQFF.

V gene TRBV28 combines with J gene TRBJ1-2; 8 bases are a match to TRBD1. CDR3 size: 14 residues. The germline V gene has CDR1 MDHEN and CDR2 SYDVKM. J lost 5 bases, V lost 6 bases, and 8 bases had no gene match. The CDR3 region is CASRKTGTGYGYTF. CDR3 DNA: TGTGCCAGCAGGAAAACCGGGACAGGTTATGGCTACACCTTC.

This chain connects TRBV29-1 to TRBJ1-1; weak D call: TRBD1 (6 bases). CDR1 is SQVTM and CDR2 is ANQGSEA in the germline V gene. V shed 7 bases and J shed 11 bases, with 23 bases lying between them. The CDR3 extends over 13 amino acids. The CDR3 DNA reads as TGCAGCGGGAGAGACGGGGGGGCCGGCGGGGCTTTCTTT. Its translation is CSGRDGGAGGAFF.